This TCR beta chain was retrieved from a study of CD8 T cells in ankylosing spondylitis. Trimming removed 3 bases at V and 8 bases at J, with 17 bases between. Germline lookup yields CDR1 SGHKS and CDR2 YYEKEE (reference sequence). The CDR3 is 14 residues long. Findings and caveats of the study: Seemingly characteristic of ankylosing spondylitis blood was a TCR beta motif consisting of about 8 highly homologous variants.

As concerns this clonotype: Its cognate antigen is unknown.

TCRdb itself ran the 5' RACE reads through MiXCR, one entry per CDR3 protein. Of about 89,000 distinct CDR3 sequences listed, 25% to 35% are singletons. The chain carries TRBV5-5 and TRBJ1-2; D gene ambiguous. The source is a male donor with ankylosing spondylitis or in good health (not recorded which). The sequenced sample consisted of blood, either unsorted or a sorted T cell fraction (not recorded which). The CDR3 DNA follows: TGTGCCAGCAGCTCAGCCTTCAGCTTCTGGGGCTACACCTTC. Protein product: CASSSAFSFWGYTF. Full variable domain (rest looked up from reference TRBV5-5 and TRBJ1-2): DAGVTQSPTHLIKTRGQQVTLRCSPISGHKSVSWYQQVLGQGPQFIFQYYEKEERGRGNFPDRFSARQFPNYSSELNVNALLLGDSALYLCASSSAFSFWGYTFGSGTRLTVV.